Below are 10 T cell receptor beta chains sequenced from a single sample in a study of beta chain features in type 1 diabetes. Every bit of the isolated RNA underwent reverse transcription, so sequencing read expressed TCRB transcripts. The assay was immunoSEQ multiplex PCR, and TCRdb's table has in-frame clones only and misses some. The sample contains almost 250,000 clones, roughly 14% of which appear only once. The sequenced material came from naive CD4+ T cells from blood. All receptors come from a woman aged 40-49 years in good health.

There are a few counts of this clone. The CDR3 region is CASSRAGGPRDTQYF. The CDR3 region has the DNA TGTGCCAGCAGCCGAGCGGGGGGGCCTCGAGATACGCAGTATTTT. The V and J genes are TRBV4-2 and TRBJ2-3; the match to TRBD2 covers 10 bases. The CDR3 extends over 15 amino acids. Germline trimming cut 4 bases from V and 5 bases from J; bases unmatched to any gene: 6. Germline lookup yields CDR1 LGHNA and CDR2 YNFKEQ.

The chain uses TRBV5-1 and TRBJ1-2; 10 positions agree with TRBD1. V shed 3 bases and J 0 bases; nucleotides not matched to a gene: 11. Germline CDR1 SGHRS, CDR2 YFSETQ. The CDR3 is 18 amino acids. The CDR3 loop is CASSSTTGGSEANYGYTF. CDR3 sequence (DNA): TGCGCCAGCAGCTCGACGACAGGGGGCAGCGAAGCTAACTATGGCTACACCTTC.

In the case of this clone: At one boundary the junction diverges from the germline segment, which might be a read error. The rearrangement joins TRBV19 to TRBJ1-5, with D perhaps matching TRBD1 (5 bases). This CDR3 is 14 amino acids long. Germline V gives CDR1 LNHDA, CDR2 SQIVND (reference sequence). CDR3 residues: CATAGTGGGQPQHF. The CDR3 nucleotides read TGCGCCACGGCCGGAACCGGGGGGGGTCAGCCCCAGCATTTT.

This clone was seen more than once but under ten times. This sequence joins TRBV29-1 and TRBJ2-5, with 11 positions matching TRBD2. The CDR3 extends over 14 amino acids. Germline V gene lookup returns CDR1 SQVTM and CDR2 ANQGSEA. Trimming at V came to 4 bases and at J to 10 bases, leaving 11 bases not matched to a gene. CDR3 DNA sequence: TGCAGCGTTGTATGGCTAGCGGGGGGTCTAGTCCAGTACTTC. As protein: CSVVWLAGGLVQYF.

V usage is TRBV7-2 and J usage is TRBJ2-7, with 7 bases identical to TRBD1. The V gene's germline CDR1 is SGHTA and CDR2 FQGNSA. With V trimmed by 2 bases and J by 0 bases, 4 bases remained unmatched. CDR3 length: 15 residues. This chain's CDR3 is CASSLRQGDSYEQYF. CDR3 DNA sequence: TGTGCCAGCAGCTTACGACAGGGTGACTCCTACGAGCAGTACTTC.

This clone was detected only a few times. This chain uses TRBV29-1 with TRBJ2-3; D possibly corresponds to TRBD1 (6 bases). Germline V gene data show CDR1 as SQVTM and CDR2 as ANQGSEA. The CDR3 is 15 residues long. The ends were cut back, 6 bases at V and 2 bases at J, with 18 bases in the middle. CDR3 region: CSVIGQLSSTDTQYF. Here the CDR3 DNA reads TGCAGCGTGATCGGACAGCTCTCTTCCACAGATACGCAGTATTTT.

The chain links TRBV6-5 to TRBJ2-7; the D gene is possibly TRBD2 (5 bases). Trimming shortened V by 5 bases and J by 4 bases, and 15 bases separated the two germline ends. CDR1 is MNHEY and CDR2 is SVGAGI in the germline V gene. This CDR3 region has 14 residues. The CDR3 spells CASSRPGLEYEQYF. For the CDR3, the DNA is TGTGCCAGCAGTCGCCCCGGACTGGAATACGAGCAGTACTTC.

This clone was seen only a few times. This rearrangement joins TRBV29-1 to TRBJ2-7; weak D call: TRBD1 (6 bases). This CDR3 comprises 11 residues. Germline loops: CDR1 SQVTM, CDR2 ANQGSEA. Trimming removed 5 bases at V and 7 bases at J, with 12 bases between. The CDR3 region has the DNA TGCAGCGTTAAAAGACAGGTAGAGCAGTACTTC. It codes for CSVKRQVEQYF.

The V gene is TRBV2, the J gene TRBJ2-7; no clear D gene. CDR3 length: 11 amino acids. The germline V gene encodes CDR1 SNHLY and CDR2 FYNNEI. The germline V and J ends were trimmed by 6 bases and 4 bases, with 7 bases remaining between them. The CDR3 loop reads CASSPVYEQYF. DNA for the CDR3: TGTGCCAGCAGCCCTGTGTACGAGCAGTACTTC.

The chain couples TRBV5-8 to TRBJ2-5; D call uncertain. The germline CDR1 and CDR2 sequences are SGHTS and YDEGEE. V lost 4 bases, J lost 0 bases, and 10 bases lay in between. CDR3 length equals 14 residues. The CDR3 protein is CASSQNPYQETQYF. The CDR3 bases are TGTGCCAGCAGCCAGAACCCGTACCAAGAGACCCAGTACTTC.